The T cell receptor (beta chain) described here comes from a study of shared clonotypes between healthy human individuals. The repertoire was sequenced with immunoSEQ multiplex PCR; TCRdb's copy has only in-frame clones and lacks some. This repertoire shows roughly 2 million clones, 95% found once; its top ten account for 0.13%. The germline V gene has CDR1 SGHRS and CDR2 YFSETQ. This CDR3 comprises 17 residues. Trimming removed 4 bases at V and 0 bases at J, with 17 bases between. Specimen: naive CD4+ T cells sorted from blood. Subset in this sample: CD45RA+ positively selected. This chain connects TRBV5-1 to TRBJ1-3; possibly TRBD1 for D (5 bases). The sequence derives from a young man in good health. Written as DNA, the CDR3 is TGCGCCAGCAGCCCAGAGACAGAGCCCCTCTCTGGAAACACCATATATTTT. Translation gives CASSPETEPLSGNTIYF.